These T cell receptor beta chains were read from a single sample in a study of metastatic and nonmetastatic thyroid tumors. TCRdb re-called the PCR reads through MiXCR. The table records some 28,000 clones, about 16% of them present only once. The sample was blood. The source of these receptors is a female donor with papillary thyroid cancer or a benign thyroid nodule (not recorded which). Some clones in this sample may be carry-over from other donors' samples. Both conserved end residues are part of each CDR3. D genes are given only for firm matches. Only part of the rows carry a size: once, few, many, or a class if the clone is expanded.

clone_size: -; d_call: -; j_call: TRBJ2-7; v_call: TRBV6-1; cdr3_aa: CASSESRGFDEQYF; cdr3_nt: TGTGCCAGCAGTGAAAGCAGGGGTTTCGACGAGCAGTACTTC
clone_size: many; d_call: TRBD1; j_call: TRBJ1-2; v_call: TRBV29-1; cdr3_aa: CSVEATGGGNYGYTF; cdr3_nt: TGCAGCGTTGAAGCGACAGGGGGGGGAAACTATGGCTACACCTTC
clone_size: many; d_call: TRBD2; j_call: TRBJ2-7; v_call: TRBV12-3/TRBV12-4; cdr3_aa: CASSLEGEGSREQYF; cdr3_nt: TGTGCCAGCAGTTTAGAAGGGGAGGGGTCACGGGAGCAGTACTTC
clone_size: many; d_call: -; j_call: TRBJ2-3; v_call: TRBV5-8; cdr3_aa: CASSLRSTDTQYF; cdr3_nt: TGTGCCAGCAGCTTGCGTAGCACAGATACGCAGTATTTT
clone_size: medium-sized; d_call: TRBD2; j_call: TRBJ2-1; v_call: TRBV28; cdr3_aa: CASSSGAGGEYNEQFF; cdr3_nt: TGTGCCAGCAGTTCGGGAGCGGGGGGTGAATACAATGAGCAGTTCTTC
clone_size: -; d_call: -; j_call: TRBJ1-3; v_call: TRBV7-2; cdr3_aa: CASSLSWGLVNTIYF; cdr3_nt: TGTGCCAGCAGCTTATCCTGGGGGCTTGTAAACACCATATATTTT
clone_size: -; d_call: TRBD2; j_call: TRBJ2-1; v_call: TRBV6-1; cdr3_aa: CASSELAGDGHNEQFF; cdr3_nt: TGTGCCAGCAGTGAACTAGCGGGAGACGGGCACAATGAGCAGTTCTTC
clone_size: -; d_call: TRBD1; j_call: TRBJ1-1; v_call: TRBV5-1; cdr3_aa: CASSSMGQLNTEAFF; cdr3_nt: TGCGCCAGCAGCTCAATGGGACAGCTGAACACTGAAGCTTTCTTT
clone_size: many; d_call: -; j_call: TRBJ2-3; v_call: TRBV19; cdr3_aa: CASSQTGTTSTDTQYF; cdr3_nt: TGTGCCAGTAGTCAAACCGGGACAACCAGCACAGATACGCAGTATTTT
clone_size: few; d_call: TRBD2; j_call: TRBJ2-7; v_call: TRBV6-1; cdr3_aa: CASSPGALAGGTYEQYF; cdr3_nt: TGTGCCAGCAGTCCGGGGGCTCTAGCGGGAGGAACCTACGAGCAGTACTTC
clone_size: many; d_call: -; j_call: TRBJ1-2; v_call: TRBV2; cdr3_aa: CASRDNRIYGYTF; cdr3_nt: TGTGCCAGCAGGGACAACAGAATCTATGGCTACACCTTC
clone_size: few; d_call: -; j_call: TRBJ1-2; v_call: TRBV2; cdr3_aa: CASSGGEGYGYTF; cdr3_nt: TGTGCCAGCAGTGGGGGGGAGGGCTATGGCTACACCTTC
clone_size: -; d_call: TRBD2; j_call: TRBJ2-3; v_call: TRBV20-1; cdr3_aa: CSAQLAGGADTQYF; cdr3_nt: TGCAGTGCTCAACTAGCGGGGGGGGCAGATACGCAGTATTTT
clone_size: medium-sized; d_call: TRBD1; j_call: TRBJ1-2; v_call: TRBV6-1; cdr3_aa: CASSTSGQGYGYTF; cdr3_nt: TGTGCCAGCAGTACCTCGGGACAGGGGTATGGCTACACCTTC
clone_size: many; d_call: -; j_call: TRBJ2-2; v_call: TRBV11-3; cdr3_aa: CASSLADGELFF; cdr3_nt: TGTGCCAGCAGCTTAGCAGACGGGGAGCTGTTTTTT
clone_size: medium-sized; d_call: -; j_call: TRBJ2-1; v_call: TRBV10-1; cdr3_aa: CASSEGSGSSYNEQFF; cdr3_nt: TGCGCCAGCAGTGAAGGGAGTGGGTCCTCCTACAATGAGCAGTTCTTC
clone_size: few; d_call: -; j_call: TRBJ2-7; v_call: TRBV12-3/TRBV12-4; cdr3_aa: CASSSDSPYEQYF; cdr3_nt: TGTGCCAGCAGTTCCGACAGCCCCTACGAGCAGTACTTC
clone_size: many; d_call: -; j_call: TRBJ2-7; v_call: TRBV5-8; cdr3_aa: CASSRTGGTYEQYF; cdr3_nt: TGTGCCAGCAGCCGAACAGGTGGCACCTACGAGCAGTACTTC
clone_size: -; d_call: -; j_call: TRBJ2-3; v_call: TRBV6-1; cdr3_aa: CAIKRGDTQYF; cdr3_nt: TGTGCCATCAAACGAGGGGATACGCAGTATTTT
clone_size: medium-sized; d_call: -; j_call: TRBJ1-5; v_call: TRBV27; cdr3_aa: CASSLRAANSNQPQHF; cdr3_nt: TGTGCCAGCAGCCTGCGGGCAGCGAATAGCAATCAGCCCCAGCATTTT
clone_size: many; d_call: -; j_call: TRBJ1-1; v_call: TRBV2; cdr3_aa: CASRGDRSGTEAFF; cdr3_nt: TGTGCCAGCAGGGGCGACCGCTCGGGCACTGAAGCTTTCTTT
clone_size: few; d_call: -; j_call: TRBJ2-7; v_call: TRBV12-3/TRBV12-4; cdr3_aa: CASSLTGSYEQYF; cdr3_nt: TGTGCCAGCAGCCTTACGGGTTCCTACGAGCAGTACTTC
clone_size: -; d_call: -; j_call: TRBJ2-7; v_call: TRBV7-7; cdr3_aa: CASSLAGGYEQYF; cdr3_nt: TGTGCCAGCAGCTTAGCGGGGGGCTACGAGCAGTACTTC
clone_size: -; d_call: -; j_call: TRBJ2-3; v_call: TRBV12-3/TRBV12-4; cdr3_aa: CASSHSDTQYF; cdr3_nt: TGTGCCAGCAGCCATTCAGATACGCAGTATTTT
clone_size: few; d_call: TRBD1; j_call: TRBJ2-7; v_call: TRBV19; cdr3_aa: CASRLTETGACEQYF; cdr3_nt: TGTGCCAGTAGACTCACCGAGACAGGGGCCTGCGAGCAGTACTTC
clone_size: few; d_call: TRBD2; j_call: TRBJ2-7; v_call: TRBV18; cdr3_aa: CASSQQRGLETEQYF; cdr3_nt: TGTGCCAGCTCACAGCAGCGGGGACTCGAAACCGAGCAGTACTTC
clone_size: many; d_call: TRBD1; j_call: TRBJ2-7; v_call: TRBV20-1; cdr3_aa: CSARADRGRYEQYF; cdr3_nt: TGCAGTGCTAGGGCAGACAGGGGGCGATACGAGCAGTACTTC
clone_size: many; d_call: TRBD1; j_call: TRBJ1-2; v_call: TRBV7-8; cdr3_aa: CASSLEEGAVPANYGYTF; cdr3_nt: TGTGCCAGCAGCTTAGAAGAGGGGGCTGTCCCAGCGAACTATGGCTACACCTTC
clone_size: -; d_call: -; j_call: TRBJ2-7; v_call: TRBV9; cdr3_aa: CASSPTGTASYEQYF; cdr3_nt: TGTGCCAGCAGCCCCACCGGGACGGCTTCCTACGAGCAGTACTTC
clone_size: -; d_call: -; j_call: TRBJ2-5; v_call: TRBV27; cdr3_aa: CASTRSGEETQYF; cdr3_nt: TGTGCCAGCACCCGGTCGGGGGAAGAGACCCAGTACTTC
clone_size: many; d_call: TRBD1; j_call: TRBJ1-2; v_call: TRBV6-2/TRBV6-3; cdr3_aa: CASSSRDSYGYTF; cdr3_nt: TGTGCCAGCAGTTCCCGGGACAGCTATGGCTACACCTTC
clone_size: many; d_call: -; j_call: TRBJ2-1; v_call: TRBV24-1; cdr3_aa: CATRARGSEQFF; cdr3_nt: TGTGCCACCAGAGCTCGGGGGAGTGAGCAGTTCTTC
clone_size: few; d_call: TRBD2; j_call: TRBJ2-3; v_call: TRBV5-1; cdr3_aa: CASSLEGSGGTDTQYF; cdr3_nt: TGCGCCAGCAGCTTGGAGGGTAGCGGGGGCACAGATACGCAGTATTTT
clone_size: many; d_call: -; j_call: TRBJ1-1; v_call: TRBV20-1; cdr3_aa: CSAASPGTPNTEAFF; cdr3_nt: TGCAGTGCTGCCTCTCCCGGGACTCCAAACACTGAAGCTTTCTTT
clone_size: many; d_call: TRBD2; j_call: TRBJ2-2; v_call: TRBV13; cdr3_aa: CASSPQGLKGLAGKNTGELFF; cdr3_nt: TGTGCCAGCAGCCCGCAAGGACTAAAAGGACTAGCGGGAAAGAACACCGGGGAGCTGTTTTTT
clone_size: many; d_call: TRBD2; j_call: TRBJ2-1; v_call: TRBV20-1; cdr3_aa: CSARDPGSGVGEQFF; cdr3_nt: TGCAGTGCTAGAGATCCGGGTAGCGGGGTCGGTGAGCAGTTCTTC
clone_size: many; d_call: TRBD2; j_call: TRBJ2-3; v_call: TRBV28; cdr3_aa: CASSLEWLAGGTDTQYF; cdr3_nt: TGTGCCAGCAGTTTAGAATGGCTAGCGGGAGGGACAGATACGCAGTATTTT
clone_size: -; d_call: TRBD1; j_call: TRBJ1-2; v_call: TRBV7-2; cdr3_aa: CASSLGDRANYGYTF; cdr3_nt: TGTGCCAGCAGCTTAGGGGACAGAGCTAACTATGGCTACACCTTC
clone_size: once; d_call: TRBD1; j_call: TRBJ1-2; v_call: TRBV20-1; cdr3_aa: CSARGRGPYYGYTF; cdr3_nt: TGCAGTGCGCGCGGCAGGGGGCCTTACTATGGCTACACCTTC
clone_size: many; d_call: -; j_call: TRBJ2-7; v_call: TRBV28; cdr3_aa: CASSSPELRRETSYEQYF; cdr3_nt: TGTGCCAGCAGTTCCCCCGAACTGCGGCGAGAAACCTCCTACGAGCAGTACTTC
clone_size: -; d_call: -; j_call: TRBJ2-1; v_call: TRBV11-2; cdr3_aa: CASSRWTGPFF; cdr3_nt: TGTGCCAGCAGCCGATGGACCGGGCCGTTCTTC
clone_size: few; d_call: -; j_call: TRBJ1-4; v_call: TRBV5-1; cdr3_aa: CASSWGPGEKLFF; cdr3_nt: TGCGCCAGCAGCTGGGGGCCTGGTGAAAAACTGTTTTTT
clone_size: medium-sized; d_call: -; j_call: TRBJ1-5; v_call: TRBV27; cdr3_aa: CASSFGGGDQPQHF; cdr3_nt: TGTGCCAGCAGTTTCGGCGGAGGGGATCAGCCCCAGCATTTT
clone_size: -; d_call: TRBD1; j_call: TRBJ2-1; v_call: TRBV19; cdr3_aa: CASRQDRANEQFF; cdr3_nt: TGTGCCAGCCGACAAGACAGGGCCAATGAGCAGTTCTTC
clone_size: many; d_call: TRBD1; j_call: TRBJ2-1; v_call: TRBV7-2; cdr3_aa: CASSSRQGNEQFF; cdr3_nt: TGTGCCAGCAGCTCGCGACAGGGGAATGAGCAGTTCTTC
clone_size: many; d_call: -; j_call: TRBJ1-5; v_call: TRBV27; cdr3_aa: CASSLFSGNQPQHF; cdr3_nt: TGTGCCAGCAGTTTATTTTCCGGGAATCAGCCCCAGCATTTT
clone_size: few; d_call: -; j_call: TRBJ2-7; v_call: TRBV15; cdr3_aa: CATSRGGVTYEQYF; cdr3_nt: TGTGCCACCAGCAGAGGGGGTGTAACCTACGAGCAGTACTTC
clone_size: medium-sized; d_call: -; j_call: TRBJ2-6; v_call: TRBV6-6; cdr3_aa: CASSYSVSGANVLTF; cdr3_nt: TGTGCCAGCAGTTACTCAGTCTCTGGGGCCAACGTCCTGACTTTC
clone_size: -; d_call: TRBD1; j_call: TRBJ2-1; v_call: TRBV24-1; cdr3_aa: CATSKQGSGEQFF; cdr3_nt: TGTGCCACCAGCAAACAGGGGAGTGGTGAGCAGTTCTTC
clone_size: many; d_call: TRBD2; j_call: TRBJ2-3; v_call: TRBV11-2; cdr3_aa: CASSTGGGGAWAQYF; cdr3_nt: TGTGCCAGCAGTACTGGGGGCGGGGGGGCTTGGGCGCAGTATTTT
clone_size: many; d_call: -; j_call: TRBJ2-1; v_call: TRBV10-3; cdr3_aa: CAVKGVRDEQFF; cdr3_nt: TGTGCCGTGAAGGGGGTTCGGGATGAGCAGTTCTTC
clone_size: medium-sized; d_call: TRBD2; j_call: TRBJ2-1; v_call: TRBV27; cdr3_aa: CASKLTGTSGYNEQFF; cdr3_nt: TGTGCCAGCAAACTAACCGGGACTAGCGGTTACAATGAGCAGTTCTTC
clone_size: many; d_call: TRBD2; j_call: TRBJ2-1; v_call: TRBV5-8; cdr3_aa: CASSSGLSIYNEQFF; cdr3_nt: TGTGCCAGCAGCTCGGGACTATCTATTTACAATGAGCAGTTCTTC
clone_size: many; d_call: -; j_call: TRBJ1-1; v_call: TRBV9; cdr3_aa: CASGGTEAFF; cdr3_nt: TGTGCCAGCGGGGGCACTGAAGCTTTCTTT
clone_size: few; d_call: -; j_call: TRBJ2-7; v_call: TRBV19; cdr3_aa: CASSIEGKPYEQYF; cdr3_nt: TGTGCCAGTAGTATAGAAGGTAAACCCTACGAGCAGTACTTC
clone_size: few; d_call: -; j_call: TRBJ1-5; v_call: TRBV18; cdr3_aa: CANSPPNSNQPQHF; cdr3_nt: TGTGCCAACTCACCCCCCAATAGCAATCAGCCCCAGCATTTT
clone_size: few; d_call: TRBD2; j_call: TRBJ2-2; v_call: TRBV6-4; cdr3_aa: CASSDGGLGTGTGELFF; cdr3_nt: TGTGCCAGCAGTGACGGGGGACTAGGGACGGGCACCGGGGAGCTGTTTTTT